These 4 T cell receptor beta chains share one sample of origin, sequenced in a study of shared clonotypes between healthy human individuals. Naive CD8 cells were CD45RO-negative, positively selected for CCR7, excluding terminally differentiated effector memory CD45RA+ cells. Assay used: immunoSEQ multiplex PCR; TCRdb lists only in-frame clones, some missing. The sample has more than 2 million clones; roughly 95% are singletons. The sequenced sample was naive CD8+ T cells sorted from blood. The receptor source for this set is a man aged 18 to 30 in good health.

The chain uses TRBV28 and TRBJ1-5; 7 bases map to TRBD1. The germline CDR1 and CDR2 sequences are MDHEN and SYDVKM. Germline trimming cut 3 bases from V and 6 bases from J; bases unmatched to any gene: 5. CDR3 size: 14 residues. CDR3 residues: CASSFEGTAQPQHF. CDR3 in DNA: TGTGCCAGCAGTTTTGAGGGGACAGCTCAGCCCCAGCATTTT.

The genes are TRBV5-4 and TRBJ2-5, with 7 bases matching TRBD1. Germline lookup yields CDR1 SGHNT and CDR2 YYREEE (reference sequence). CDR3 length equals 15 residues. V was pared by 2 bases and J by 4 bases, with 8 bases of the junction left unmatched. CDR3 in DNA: TGTGCCAGCAGCTTTGAAGGGGGCTCGAGAGAGACCCAGTACTTC. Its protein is CASSFEGGSRETQYF.

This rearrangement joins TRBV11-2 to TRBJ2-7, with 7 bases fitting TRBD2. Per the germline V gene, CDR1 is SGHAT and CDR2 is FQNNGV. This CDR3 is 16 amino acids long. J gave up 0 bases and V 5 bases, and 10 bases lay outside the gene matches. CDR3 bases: TGTGCCAGCAGCCTGGACCGGGACTATAGCTCCTACGAGCAGTACTTC. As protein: CASSLDRDYSSYEQYF.

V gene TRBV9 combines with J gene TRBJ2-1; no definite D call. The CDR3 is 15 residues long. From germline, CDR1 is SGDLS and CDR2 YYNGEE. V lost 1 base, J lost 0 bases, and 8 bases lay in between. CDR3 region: CASSVLASSYNEQFF. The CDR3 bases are TGTGCCAGCAGCGTACTGGCCAGCTCCTACAATGAGCAGTTCTTC. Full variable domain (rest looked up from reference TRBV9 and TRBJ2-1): DSGVTQTPKHLITATGQRVTLRCSPRSGDLSVYWYQQSLDQGLQFLIQYYNGEERAKGNILERFSAQQFPDLHSELNLSSLELGDSALYFCASSVLASSYNEQFFGPGTRLTVL.